Following are 26 T cell receptor beta chains from one sample sequenced in a study of CD8+ T cells in alopecia areata. Extraction of RNA preceded its reverse transcription into cDNA, which served as the sequencing template. Sequenced by immunoSEQ multiplex PCR; TCRdb stores in-frame clones only, minus some. The table includes 150,000 to 200,000 clones, about three fifths detected once. Treatment defined: oral pan-JAK inhibitor, 5-10 mg twice daily. The sequencing here drew on CD4+ T cells sorted from blood, taken around week 50, from a patient treated with tofacitinib. The receptors shown here come from a human donor with alopecia areata.

This clone was picked up a small number of times. The genes are TRBV11-2 and TRBJ1-2, with D possibly TRBD1 on 5 matching bases. With 8 bases removed from V and 4 bases from J, the gap between germline ends came to 14 bases. The CDR3 spans 13 residues. Per the germline V gene, CDR1 is SGHAT and CDR2 is FQNNGV. The CDR3: CASGEAGTYGYTF. The CDR3 DNA sequence: TGTGCCAGCGGTGAGGCAGGGACCTATGGCTACACCTTC.

This clone appeared a single time. The genes are TRBV30 and TRBJ1-2, with D uncertain. Germline V gene sequence: CDR1 GTSNPN, CDR2 SVGIG (reference sequence). The CDR3 is made up of 10 amino acids. The ends were cut back, 7 bases at V and 4 bases at J, with 7 bases in the middle. The CDR3 loop reads CASGLYGYTF. The CDR3 DNA reads as TGTGCCTCTGGACTCTATGGCTACACCTTC.

The chain combines TRBV9 with TRBJ2-2; 8 bases fit TRBD1. The V and J ends lost 6 bases and 4 bases, in that order; junction bases with no gene match: 2. The germline V gene has CDR1 SGDLS and CDR2 YYNGEE. This CDR3 has 13 amino acids. The CDR3 protein is CASTGGTTGELFF. In nucleotides, the CDR3 is TGTGCCAGCACAGGGGGCACCACCGGGGAGCTGTTTTTT.

The chain carries TRBV7-2 and TRBJ1-5; TRBD1 matches at 9 bases. The CDR3 totals 13 residues. V shed 4 bases and J 7 bases; nucleotides not matched to a gene: 2. Germline V gives CDR1 SGHTA, CDR2 FQGNSA. The CDR3 spells CASSYRGQQPQHF. The DNA for the CDR3 is TGTGCCAGCAGCTACAGGGGGCAGCAGCCCCAGCATTTT. Looking up the rest from reference TRBV7-2 and TRBJ1-5 gives the full variable domain: GAGVSQSPSNKVTEKGKDVELRCDPISGHTALYWYRQSLGQGLEFLIYFQGNSAPDKSGLPSDRFSAERTGGSVSTLTIQRTQQEDSAVYLCASSYRGQQPQHFGDGTRLSIL.

This clone turned up a few times. As DNA, the CDR3 is TGCAGCGTTCCTTCGAGAAATAACTATGGCTACACCTTC. This translates into CSVPSRNNYGYTF. The gene calls are TRBV29-1 and TRBJ1-2; D not certain. V was pared by 5 bases and J by 1 base, with 11 bases between. The CDR3 runs 13 residues. CDR1 is SQVTM and CDR2 is ANQGSEA in the germline V gene.

CDR3 loop: CASCLEDGSTDTQYF. In DNA, the CDR3 is TGCGCCAGCTGCCTAGAGGACGGAAGCACAGATACGCAGTATTTT. V usage is TRBV5-1 and J usage is TRBJ2-3; D gene ambiguous. The germline CDR1 and CDR2 sequences are SGHRS and YFSETQ. The V end was cut by 7 bases, the J end by 0 bases, with 15 bases between. This CDR3 is built from 15 residues.

The CDR3 DNA is TGCGCCAGCAGCCAAGATGGGTGGGAGGACAGCGGGGAGCTGTTTTTT. Protein sequence: CASSQDGWEDSGELFF. The rearrangement uses TRBV4-3 and TRBJ2-2; D assignment may be TRBD1 or TRBD2 (6 bases each). The ends were cut back, 0 bases at V and 7 bases at J, with 15 bases in the middle. Germline V gene lookup returns CDR1 LGHNA and CDR2 YSLEER. There are 16 residues in the CDR3.

The chain combines TRBV5-4 with TRBJ1-4; weak D call: TRBD1 (6 bases). V gave up 0 bases and J gave up 16 bases, with 16 bases separating them. There are 13 residues in the CDR3. Germline values: CDR1 SGHNT, CDR2 YYREEE (reference sequence). The CDR3: CASSLDRGPPPFF. CDR3 sequence (DNA): TGTGCCAGCAGCTTGGATCGGGGGCCCCCGCCGTTTTTT.

This chain links TRBV27 with TRBJ1-6; D is possibly TRBD1 (6 bases). Germline CDR1 is MNHEY and CDR2 is SMNVEV (reference sequence). V lost 7 bases, J lost 6 bases, and 10 bases lay in between. The CDR3 totals 13 residues. This chain's CDR3 is CASKVQGNSPLHF. In nucleotides, the CDR3 is TGTGCCAGCAAGGTACAGGGTAATTCACCCCTCCACTTT.

This clone is a singleton in its sample. The genes are TRBV5-4 and TRBJ2-2; possibly TRBD2 for D (6 bases). Trimming shortened V by 5 bases and J by 7 bases, and 21 bases separated the two germline ends. The CDR3 is 16 amino acids. Germline V lookup: CDR1 SGHNT, CDR2 YYREEE (reference sequence). The CDR3 spells CASSPTELYGGGELFF. The CDR3 nucleotides are TGTGCCAGCAGTCCCACTGAACTCTACGGGGGCGGGGAGCTGTTTTTT.

V gene TRBV27 combines with J gene TRBJ2-4, with 9 positions matching TRBD1. The CDR3 is 16 residues long. V lost 4 bases, J lost 7 bases, and 11 bases stayed unmatched. Germline assignment: CDR1 MNHEY and CDR2 SMNVEV (reference sequence). CDR3: CASSYRDREVGNIQYF. The CDR3 nucleotides are TGTGCCAGCAGTTATCGGGACAGGGAGGTGGGGAACATTCAGTACTTC.

This sequence joins TRBV25-1 and TRBJ2-7; D ambiguous. This CDR3 is built from 12 residues. CDR1 is MGHDK and CDR2 is SYGVNS in the germline V gene. V was trimmed by 1 base and J by 9 bases, leaving 10 bases between them. DNA of the CDR3: TGTGCCAGCAGTGAATCTGTACTTGCGCAGTACTTC. This gives the protein CASSESVLAQYF.

The chain uses TRBV7-3 and TRBJ1-6; unclear D gene. The length of the CDR3 is 13 residues. Trimming removed 5 bases at V and 10 bases at J, with 12 bases between. Germline V gene data show CDR1 as SGHTA and CDR2 as FQGTGA. As DNA, the CDR3 is TGTGCCAGCAGCGACGGGTATCGCTCACCCCTCCACTTT. Amino acids: CASSDGYRSPLHF.

The chain combines TRBV10-3 with TRBJ2-1, with 11 bases aligning to TRBD2. The V gene's germline CDR1 is ENHRY and CDR2 SYGVKD. The trim removed 6 bases at V and 7 bases at J, leaving 11 bases unmatched. The CDR3 sequence is 16 residues long. The CDR3 nucleotides are TGTGCCATCAGCGATAATCTAGCGGGGGGAGGTAATGAGCAGTTCTTC. This translates into CAISDNLAGGGNEQFF.

The chain is built from TRBV29-1 and TRBJ2-5, with D perhaps given as TRBD1 or TRBD2 (5 bases each). This CDR3 has 12 residues. V gave up 8 bases and J gave up 5 bases, with 15 bases separating them. Germline V CDR1 and CDR2: SQVTM, ANQGSEA. CDR3 sequence: CSTRDGRETQYF. The CDR3 region has the DNA TGCAGCACCAGGGACGGTAGGGAGACCCAGTACTTC. Variable domain in full (rest from reference TRBV29-1 and TRBJ2-5): SAVISQKPSRDICQRGTSLTIQCQVDSQVTMMFWYRQQPGQSLTLIATANQGSEATYESGFVIDKFPISRPNLTFSTLTVSNMSPEDSSIYLCSTRDGRETQYFGPGTRLLVL.

This clone has more than one count but fewer than ten. The CDR3 DNA reads TGTGCCAGTAGTATACGACAGAGAAACTATGGCTACACCTTC. It yields the protein CASSIRQRNYGYTF. This chain joins TRBV19 and TRBJ1-2, with D possibly TRBD1 on 5 matching bases. Trimming pared 2 bases from V and 2 bases from J, leaving 9 bases between. The CDR3 extends over 14 amino acids. Germline V CDR1 and CDR2: LNHDA, SQIVND (reference sequence).

CDR3 residues: CATGGQGGNQPQHF. The CDR3 DNA sequence: TGTGCCACTGGCGGGCAGGGGGGCAATCAGCCCCAGCATTTT. The chain recombines TRBV2 with TRBJ1-5; 7 nucleotides line up with TRBD1. This CDR3 spans 14 amino acids. Germline V lookup: CDR1 SNHLY, CDR2 FYNNEI. V shed 10 bases, J shed 2 bases, and the junction held 8 bases outside the gene matches.

J is TRBJ1-2 and V is TRBV2; D unclear. V was cut by 3 bases and J by 2 bases, with 10 bases left in between. The CDR3 extends over 14 amino acids. Germline V CDR1 and CDR2: SNHLY, FYNNEI. The CDR3 here is CASSDPRENYGYTF. In DNA form, the CDR3 reads TGTGCCAGCAGTGATCCCCGGGAGAACTATGGCTACACCTTC.

The chain combines TRBV13 with TRBJ2-2; D gene uncertain. The CDR3 loop spans 15 amino acids. CDR1 PRHDT and CDR2 FYEKMQ come from the germline V gene (reference sequence). The ends were cut back, 4 bases at V and 7 bases at J, with 16 bases in the middle. CDR3 protein: CASSSDNPRGGELFF. Here the CDR3 DNA reads TGTGCCAGCAGCTCCGACAACCCCCGTGGCGGGGAGCTGTTTTTT.

Concerning this clone itself: Its ends do not fully match the called genes, so a read error is possible. CDR3 sequence reads: CSVEGMYRRTEAFF. The CDR3 DNA reads as TGCAGCGTGGAAGGAATGTACAGGCGGACTGAAGCTTTCTTT. The chain is built from TRBV29-1 and TRBJ1-1, with TRBD1 as a possible D gene (5 bases). Germline V gene data show CDR1 as SQVTM and CDR2 as ANQGSEA. The CDR3 has 14 amino acids.

This chain uses TRBV7-2 with TRBJ2-6; D is perhaps TRBD1 (6 bases). The CDR3 is made up of 16 amino acids. V was clipped by 3 bases and J by 0 bases, with 9 bases between them. Per the germline V gene, CDR1 is SGHTA and CDR2 is FQGNSA. The CDR3 is CASSLGHFSGANVLTF. As DNA, the CDR3 is TGTGCCAGCAGCTTGGGACACTTCTCTGGGGCCAACGTCCTGACTTTC.

This clone was seen a few times. The genes are TRBV30 and TRBJ1-1, with D perhaps matching TRBD1 (5 bases). Germline-derived CDR1 and CDR2 are GTSNPN and SVGIG (reference sequence). Trimming left V 0 bases short and J 7 bases short, with 18 bases between. This CDR3 has 15 residues. CDR3: CAWSVQLGTLGEAFF. In DNA form, the CDR3 reads TGTGCCTGGAGTGTTCAACTAGGGACCCTCGGTGAAGCTTTCTTT.

In its sample, this clone was seen a few times. DNA for the CDR3: TGTGCCAGCCGTATTAGACAGGGGGCAATCTATGGCTACACCTTC. Amino acids: CASRIRQGAIYGYTF. The chain employs TRBV6-5 and TRBJ1-2, with 10 bases matching TRBD1. The CDR3 is made up of 15 amino acids. Germline V gene sequence: CDR1 MNHEY, CDR2 SVGAGI. V dropped 8 bases and J dropped 4; count of bases not matched to a gene: 10.

The chain employs TRBV18 and TRBJ1-1, with 7 positions matching TRBD1. The CDR3 extends over 15 amino acids. The germline gives CDR1 KGHSH, CDR2 LQKENI. V shed 5 bases and J 4 bases; nucleotides not matched to a gene: 10. CDR3 nucleotides: TGTGCCAGCTCAATGGGGACAGCGGCTATCACTGAAGCTTTCTTT. Translation: CASSMGTAAITEAFF. Combining the CDR3 with reference TRBV18 and TRBJ1-1 gives the whole variable domain NAGVMQNPRHLVRRRGQEARLRCSPMKGHSHVYWYRQLPEEGLKFMVYLQKENIIDESGMPKERFSAEFPKEGPSILRIQQVVRGDSAAYFCASSMGTAAITEAFFGQGTRLTVV.

This chain uses TRBV5-1 with TRBJ1-1, with D perhaps matching TRBD1 (5 bases). Per germline, CDR1 SGHRS and CDR2 YFSETQ. The ends were cut back, 4 bases at V and 4 bases at J, with 14 bases in the middle. The CDR3 totals 14 residues. For the CDR3, the DNA is TGCGCCAGCAGCCTCCCCGGGGGGGGCACTGAAGCTTTCTTT. As protein: CASSLPGGGTEAFF.

This clone was picked up one time. The chain joins TRBV12-5 to TRBJ2-2; D gene uncertain. The CDR3 runs 13 residues. Between the trimmed V and J ends, which lost 5 bases and 2 bases, there was a span of 6 bases. CDR1 LGHNT and CDR2 FRNRAP come from the germline V gene. The CDR3 reads CASGAGNTGELFF. In DNA form, the CDR3 reads TGTGCTAGTGGTGCAGGAAACACCGGGGAGCTGTTTTTT. The full variable domain, completed using reference TRBV12-5 and TRBJ2-2, is DARVTQTPRHKVTEMGQEVTMRCQPILGHNTVFWYRQTMMQGLELLAYFRNRAPLDDSGMPKDRFSAEMPDATLATLKIQPSEPRDSAVYFCASGAGNTGELFFGEGSRLTVL.